Following are 26 T cell receptor beta chains from one sample sequenced in a study of Ad26.COV2.S vaccination and SARS-CoV-2 variants. The method was immunoSEQ multiplex PCR; TCRdb's version includes in-frame clones alone and lacks a portion of them. The table shows about 400,000 clones, with about 83% occurring only once. Treatment defined: around 19 received Ad26.COV2.S at low or high dose, single or two shots; 5 received placebo; per-sample allocation not given. Day 63 after the first injection of vaccine or placebo was the sampling time. The specimen comprised peripheral blood, sampled in a trial of Ad26.COV2.S vaccine versus placebo. All receptors come from a person between 18 and 60 years old who received the Ad26.COV2.S COVID-19 vaccine or a placebo.

The V call is TRBV19, the J call TRBJ2-1; 10 positions agree with TRBD2. Trimming took 1 base from V and 0 from J; bases not matched to a gene: 6. The length of the CDR3 is 18 residues. Germline loops: CDR1 LNHDA, CDR2 SQIVND (reference sequence). CDR3 bases: TGTGCCAGTAGTATAGGGAGACTAGCGGGTAACTCCTACAATGAGCAGTTCTTC. It codes for CASSIGRLAGNSYNEQFF.

The rearrangement uses TRBV11-2 and TRBJ2-7; weak D call: TRBD1 (5 bases). CDR3 size: 11 residues. Trimming removed 0 bases at V and 11 bases at J, with 8 bases between. Per the germline V gene, CDR1 is SGHAT and CDR2 is FQNNGV. This CDR3 is CASSLEGREYF. The CDR3 coding sequence is TGTGCCAGCAGCTTAGAAGGCAGGGAGTACTTC.

This chain connects TRBV5-1 to TRBJ1-2; 8 nucleotides agree with TRBD1. The V segment lost 3 bases and the J segment 6 bases; nucleotides outside the gene matches: 10. Germline V gives CDR1 SGHRS, CDR2 YFSETQ. This CDR3 has 15 amino acids. CDR3 protein: CASSWLDRAINGYTF. The CDR3 region has the DNA TGCGCCAGCAGCTGGTTGGACAGGGCCATCAATGGCTACACCTTC. Drawing the rest from reference TRBV5-1 and TRBJ1-2, the complete variable domain is KAGVTQTPRYLIKTRGQQVTLSCSPISGHRSVSWYQQTPGQGLQFLFEYFSETQRNKGNFPGRFSGRQFSNSRSEMNVSTLELGDSALYLCASSWLDRAINGYTFGSGTRLTVV.

The chain uses TRBV5-1 and TRBJ2-2; 8 bases fit TRBD1. The germline gives CDR1 SGHRS, CDR2 YFSETQ. The V segment lost 0 bases and the J segment 3 bases; nucleotides outside the gene matches: 4. The length of the CDR3 is 16 residues. Here the CDR3 reads CASSLGQGRYTGELFF. CDR3 DNA: TGCGCCAGCAGCTTGGGACAGGGGAGATACACCGGGGAGCTGTTTTTT.

This chain connects TRBV6-4 to TRBJ1-2, with 7 bases matching TRBD1. Germline V CDR1 and CDR2: MRHNA, SNTAGT. The CDR3 is 15 amino acids. After removal of 6 bases from V and 2 bases from J, the junction contained 9 bases not matched to a gene. The CDR3 DNA sequence: TGTGCCAGCAGCCGTGACAGGGACTCCAACTATGGCTACACCTTC. Protein: CASSRDRDSNYGYTF.

This clone was seen only a few times. The chain joins TRBV19 to TRBJ1-5, with D perhaps matching TRBD1 (5 bases). The CDR3 is made up of 13 amino acids. CDR1 is LNHDA, CDR2 SQIVND, per germline (reference sequence). V was clipped by 4 bases and J by 6 bases, with 10 bases between them. The CDR3 region is CASSRGGAQPQHF. CDR3 DNA sequence: TGTGCCAGTAGTAGGGGTGGGGCTCAGCCCCAGCATTTT. Full variable domain (rest looked up from reference TRBV19 and TRBJ1-5): DGGITQSPKYLFRKEGQNVTLSCEQNLNHDAMYWYRQDPGQGLRLIYYSQIVNDFQKGDIAEGYSVSREKKESFPLTVTSAQKNPTAFYLCASSRGGAQPQHFGDGTRLSIL.

The chain carries TRBV5-4 and TRBJ2-3; D remains ambiguous. V dropped 3 bases and J dropped 2 bases, with 16 bases sitting between them. CDR1 is SGHNT and CDR2 is YYREEE in the germline V gene (reference sequence). The CDR3 has 16 amino acids. CDR3 residues: CASSSGPDPYTDTQYF. CDR3 sequence (DNA): TGTGCCAGCAGCTCCGGGCCTGACCCATACACAGATACGCAGTATTTT.

This clone was observed a handful of times. The V and J genes are TRBV2 and TRBJ2-2, with a possible D match to TRBD1 (6 bases). The germline V and J ends were trimmed by 5 bases and 4 bases, with 14 bases remaining between them. The CDR3 loop spans 15 amino acids. Per germline, CDR1 SNHLY and CDR2 FYNNEI. CDR3 nucleotides: TGTGCCAGCAGTCCCAGGGGCCAATCCACCGGGGAGCTGTTTTTT. Protein sequence: CASSPRGQSTGELFF.

This sequence joins TRBV7-8 and TRBJ2-2; D perhaps matches TRBD2 (6 bases). V shed 5 bases and J shed 5 bases, with 12 bases lying between them. Germline V lookup: CDR1 SGHVS, CDR2 FQNEAQ. The CDR3 sequence is 14 residues long. The CDR3 region has the DNA TGTGCCAGCAGCCCCCCGGAGGGGACCGGGGAGCTGTTTTTT. It encodes CASSPPEGTGELFF.

The V and J genes are TRBV7-9 and TRBJ1-4, with 9 positions matching TRBD1. The germline V gene encodes CDR1 SEHNR and CDR2 FQNEAQ (reference sequence). This CDR3 region has 14 residues. V trimming: 5 bases; J trimming: 11 bases; junction bases outside the gene matches: 9. CDR3 loop: CASSRDREGWKLFF. CDR3 sequence (DNA): TGTGCCAGCAGCCGGGACAGGGAGGGCTGGAAACTGTTTTTT.

This chain links TRBV3-1 (or the pseudogene TRBV3-2) with TRBJ2-1, with 10 bases matching TRBD2. Germline CDR1 and CDR2: LGHDT and YNNKEL (reference sequence). V lost 2 bases, J lost 7 bases, and 5 bases stayed unmatched. The CDR3 spans 15 residues. The CDR3 DNA reads TGTGCCAGCAGCCAAACAGCGGGGGGGCGTAATGAGCAGTTCTTC. This gives the protein CASSQTAGGRNEQFF.

V is TRBV11-2 and J is TRBJ1-3; 10 bases fit TRBD1. CDR1 is SGHAT and CDR2 is FQNNGV in the germline V gene. The CDR3 is 16 residues long. V shed 1 base, J shed 3 bases, and the junction held 3 bases outside the gene matches. The CDR3 DNA follows: TGTGCCAGCAGCTTAGTTGGGACAGGGGTTGGAAACACCATATATTTT. Translating gives CASSLVGTGVGNTIYF.

The table lists this clone with a few counts. V is TRBV10-1 and J is TRBJ1-1, with D possibly TRBD1 on 5 matching bases. The CDR3 totals 17 residues. Trimming left V 4 bases short and J 1 base short, with 19 bases between. Germline loops: CDR1 WNHNN, CDR2 SYGVQD (reference sequence). The CDR3 region is CASSVQPIPTGNTEAFF. The DNA for the CDR3 is TGCGCCAGCAGTGTCCAACCCATCCCTACAGGGAACACTGAAGCTTTCTTT.

V gene TRBV18 combines with J gene TRBJ2-7; D is ambiguous. There are 15 residues in the CDR3. V was pared by 1 base and J by 0 bases, with 10 bases between. Germline values: CDR1 KGHSH, CDR2 LQKENI. The CDR3: CASSPQGTYSYEQYF. CDR3 DNA: TGTGCCAGCTCACCACAGGGCACTTACTCCTACGAGCAGTACTTC.

Here the CDR3 reads CASSLYADTQYF. CDR3 sequence (DNA): TGTGCCAGCAGCTTATATGCAGATACGCAGTATTTT. The chain joins TRBV7-9 to TRBJ2-3; no firm D call. The CDR3 has 12 amino acids. Trimming removed 2 bases at V and 4 bases at J, with 4 bases between. The germline V gene has CDR1 SEHNR and CDR2 FQNEAQ (reference sequence).

V usage is TRBV15 and J usage is TRBJ2-5; D is unclear. Germline CDR1 LNHNV, CDR2 YYDKDF (reference sequence). This CDR3 is built from 11 residues. V lost 4 bases, J lost 5 bases, and 5 bases lay in between. The CDR3 DNA is TGTGCCACCAGCAACTTTGAGACCCAGTACTTC. Its translation is CATSNFETQYF. Using reference TRBV15 and TRBJ2-5 for the parts outside the CDR3, the full variable domain is DAMVIQNPRYQVTQFGKPVTLSCSQTLNHNVMYWYQQKSSQAPKLLFHYYDKDFNNEADTPDNFQSRRPNTSFCFLDIRSPGLGDTAMYLCATSNFETQYFGPGTRLLVL.

V gene TRBV29-1 combines with J gene TRBJ2-7, with TRBD2 matching 9 bases. This CDR3 contains 15 residues. CDR1 is SQVTM and CDR2 is ANQGSEA in the germline V gene. Losses at the gene ends were 0 bases for V and 5 bases for J; bases not matched to a gene: 8. The CDR3 reads CSVEELAGVSHEQYF. The CDR3 DNA is TGCAGCGTTGAAGAATTAGCGGGAGTCAGCCACGAGCAGTACTTC.

V usage is TRBV7-9 and J usage is TRBJ2-1; D uncertain. Germline V gives CDR1 SEHNR, CDR2 FQNEAQ (reference sequence). The CDR3 covers 15 residues. The V end lost 2 bases, the J end lost 2 bases, and 10 bases lay between the germline ends. CDR3 sequence (DNA): TGTGCCAGCAGCTTAACCTCGAAACCCTACAATGAGCAGTTCTTC. This codes for CASSLTSKPYNEQFF.

This chain joins TRBV5-6 and TRBJ1-1; no clear D gene. Germline V gene data show CDR1 as SGHDT and CDR2 as YYEEEE. The CDR3 is 12 amino acids. Trimming pared 3 bases from V and 8 bases from J, leaving 11 bases between. The CDR3 sequence is CASSSRVGEAFF. The CDR3 DNA reads TGTGCCAGCAGCTCGAGGGTAGGGGAAGCTTTCTTT. Drawing the rest from reference TRBV5-6 and TRBJ1-1, the complete variable domain is DAGVTQSPTHLIKTRGQQVTLRCSPKSGHDTVSWYQQALGQGPQFIFQYYEEEERQRGNFPDRFSGHQFPNYSSELNVNALLLGDSALYLCASSSRVGEAFFGQGTRLTVV.

The rearrangement joins TRBV7-7 to TRBJ2-1; D perhaps matches TRBD2 (6 bases). This CDR3 comprises 14 residues. V lost 5 bases and J lost 2, with 10 bases in between. Germline CDR1 SSHAT, CDR2 FNYEAQ (reference sequence). CDR3 amino acids: CASSLGTAYNEQFF. The CDR3 nucleotides read TGTGCCAGCAGCCTCGGGACTGCCTACAATGAGCAGTTCTTC.

The genes are TRBV20-1 and TRBJ2-7; D is undetermined. This CDR3 is 14 amino acids long. Germline assignment: CDR1 DFQATT and CDR2 SNEGSKA (reference sequence). Deletions cut 3 bases from V and 1 base from J, with 13 bases between. This chain's CDR3 is CSASSWSISYEQYF. CDR3 DNA sequence: TGCAGTGCTAGTTCTTGGTCCATTTCCTACGAGCAGTACTTC.

The chain couples TRBV30 to TRBJ1-4; possibly TRBD1 for D (5 bases). Germline V CDR1 and CDR2: GTSNPN, SVGIG (reference sequence). The CDR3 length is 13 residues. V was cut by 6 bases and J by 6 bases, with 14 bases left in between. CDR3 nucleotide sequence: TGTGCCTGTCTAGGGGCAGACTATGAAAAACTGTTTTTT. Amino acid sequence: CACLGADYEKLFF.

The V call is TRBV19, the J call TRBJ2-2, with D possibly being TRBD2 (6 bases). The CDR3 runs to 17 residues. Trimming stripped 3 bases from V and 0 bases from J, with 14 bases between. Germline V gene sequence: CDR1 LNHDA, CDR2 SQIVND (reference sequence). In DNA, the CDR3 is TGTGCCAGTAGTATCAGGACTACCCAATCGAACACCGGGGAGCTGTTTTTT. It is translated as CASSIRTTQSNTGELFF.

The chain couples TRBV5-5 to TRBJ2-3, with a possible D match to TRBD1 (6 bases). V lost 2 bases to trimming and J lost 2 bases, with 18 bases between them. CDR3 size: 17 residues. Germline CDR1 reads SGHKS; CDR2 reads YYEKEE (reference sequence). The CDR3 DNA is TGTGCCAGCAGCTTAAGTCAGGTTGACAGGTACACAGATACGCAGTATTTT. It specifies CASSLSQVDRYTDTQYF.

This chain joins TRBV6-5 and TRBJ2-1; the D gene is possibly TRBD2 (5 bases). This CDR3 has 14 amino acids. Per the germline V gene, CDR1 is MNHEY and CDR2 is SVGAGI. The ends were cut back, 7 bases at V and 3 bases at J, with 13 bases in the middle. The CDR3 region has the DNA TGTGCCAGCACCTCTTCGGAGGTCTACAATGAGCAGTTCTTC. Amino acid sequence: CASTSSEVYNEQFF.

The gene calls are TRBV6-5 and TRBJ1-4; D is unresolved. This CDR3 spans 15 amino acids. V shed 0 bases and J shed 5 bases, with 10 bases lying between them. In germline, CDR1 is MNHEY, CDR2 SVGAGI. The CDR3 loop is CASSYSGIPNEKLFF. CDR3 sequence (DNA): TGTGCCAGCAGTTACTCGGGGATTCCCAATGAAAAACTGTTTTTT.